Listed below are T cell receptor beta chains from one sample, sequenced in a study of OX40 agonist ivuxolimab in advanced cancers. Method: immunoSEQ multiplex PCR; TCRdb's copy keeps in-frame clones and lacks some. The data show 90,000 to 150,000 clones, around 89% seen once. Sequencing used CD4+ or CD8+ T cells sorted from blood, obtained in a trial of the OX40 agonist ivuxolimab. These receptors were collected from an adult with an advanced solid tumor such as melanoma, head and neck, liver or kidney cancer. The CDR3 runs from the conserved cysteine through the conserved F or W. Each record gives: J gene, D gene, V gene, clone size, CDR3 DNA, CDR3 protein. D genes are given only for firm matches. Not every row has a clone size; where given, it reads once, few, many or a size class.

TRBJ1-5	-	TRBV6-5	-	TGTGCCAGCACCGGCGGTTACAATCAGCCCCAGCATTTT	CASTGGYNQPQHF
TRBJ2-3	-	TRBV5-8	-	TGTGCCAGCAGCTCAATTAATCTGGGCACAGATACGCAGTATTTT	CASSSINLGTDTQYF
TRBJ1-6	-	TRBV16	few	TGTGCCAGCAGCCAATCGAATTCACCCCTCCACTTT	CASSQSNSPLHF
TRBJ2-2	-	TRBV15	-	TGTGCCACCAGCAGAGAGTGGGGGCGCGACACCGGGGAGCTGTTTTTT	CATSREWGRDTGELFF
TRBJ2-5	-	TRBV6-5	-	TGTGCCAGCAGCCCAATAGAGTCGGGGACCCAGTACTTC	CASSPIESGTQYF
TRBJ1-5	TRBD1	TRBV7-2	-	TGTGCCAGCAGTCCGGGACAGGGGTGGCAGCCCCAGCATTTT	CASSPGQGWQPQHF
TRBJ2-7	TRBD2	TRBV10-1	-	TGCGCCAGCAGTGCCCTAGCGGGGGTCGAGCAGTACTTC	CASSALAGVEQYF
TRBJ1-2	TRBD1	TRBV6-4	-	TGTGCCAGCAGTGAAACGACAGGGTGGGAGGCTAACTATGGCTACACCTTC	CASSETTGWEANYGYTF
TRBJ1-6	-	TRBV6-5	-	TGTGCCAGCGGGTCAGAGGGAAATTCACCCCTCCACTTT	CASGSEGNSPLHF
TRBJ2-5	TRBD2	TRBV9	-	TGTGCCAGCAGCGTAGATCTTAGCGGGGGACAAGAGACCCAGTACTTC	CASSVDLSGGQETQYF
TRBJ2-1	TRBD2	TRBV7-2	once	TGTGCCAGCAGCTTTTCTAGCGGGGGCTCGAGGGATGAGCAGTTCTTC	CASSFSSGGSRDEQFF
TRBJ2-7	-	TRBV9	-	TGTGCCAGCAGCCCTCTTTGGGGGGCTCAACACGAGCAGTACTTC	CASSPLWGAQHEQYF
TRBJ1-1	-	TRBV19	-	TGTGCCAGTAGTAAACGCCGGACAGAAGCTTTCTTT	CASSKRRTEAFF
TRBJ1-1	-	TRBV4-3	-	TGCGCCAGCAGCCAAGGGGCGGGGACGAACACTGAAGCTTTCTTT	CASSQGAGTNTEAFF
TRBJ2-1	-	TRBV20-1	once	TGCAGTGCCCTCAGTAGGAATGAGCAGTTCTTC	CSALSRNEQFF
TRBJ2-3	-	TRBV28	-	TGTGCCAGCAGTCATGCAGGGAGCACAGATACGCAGTATTTT	CASSHAGSTDTQYF
TRBJ2-3	-	TRBV5-1	-	TGCGCCAGCAGTCGGGACATGTTCACAGATACGCAGTATTTT	CASSRDMFTDTQYF
TRBJ2-7	-	TRBV6-5	-	TGTGCCAGCAGTCCTCTTGGGGTTTACGAGCAGTACTTC	CASSPLGVYEQYF
TRBJ2-2	TRBD2	TRBV7-2	-	TGTGCCAGCTTCCAAGGGGCTAGCGGGGGGACCGGGGAGCTGTTTTTT	CASFQGASGGTGELFF
TRBJ2-7	TRBD1	TRBV11-2	-	TGTGCCAGCAGCTTAGTGGCGGCAGGGGGCGAGCAGTACTTC	CASSLVAAGGEQYF
TRBJ2-1	-	TRBV6-1	-	TGTGCCAGCAGTGACCCCCGAGAGCAGTTCTTC	CASSDPREQFF
TRBJ2-1	-	TRBV29-1	-	TGCAGCGTTGAATCTGGTCAGACCTCCTACAATGAGCAGTTCTTC	CSVESGQTSYNEQFF
TRBJ2-7	-	TRBV14	-	TGTGCCAGCAGCCAAGATGGGGCAACGGCGCAGTACTTC	CASSQDGATAQYF
TRBJ2-6	TRBD1	TRBV2	-	TGTGCCAGCCCTCCGGGACAGGCAGAGGCTGGGGCCAACGTCCTGACTTTC	CASPPGQAEAGANVLTF
TRBJ2-5	-	TRBV2	-	TGTGCCAGCAGTGAAAAGACTAGAGCGACAGAGACCCAGTACTTC	CASSEKTRATETQYF
TRBJ2-6	-	TRBV7-9	-	TGTGCCAGCAGTTTGTACAACTCTGGGGCCAACGTCCTGACTTTC	CASSLYNSGANVLTF
TRBJ1-1	-	TRBV7-2	-	TGTGCCAGCAGTCCCCTCCGGGTTACTGAAGCTTTCTTT	CASSPLRVTEAFF
TRBJ2-5	TRBD2	TRBV2	-	TGTGCCAGCAGGCCGGGACTAGCGGGGGGGCGAGTTGGGACCCAGTACTTC	CASRPGLAGGRVGTQYF
TRBJ2-5	-	TRBV6-5	-	TGTGCCAGCAGCTCCATCCAAGAGACCCAGTACTTC	CASSSIQETQYF
TRBJ2-7	TRBD2	TRBV11-2	-	TGTGCCAGCAGCTTTTCTCCCCCGGGGCCTAGCGGGGCCTACGAGCAGTACTTC	CASSFSPPGPSGAYEQYF
TRBJ2-1	-	TRBV5-1	once	TGCGCCAGCAGCTCAGGACTGTTCAGCTCCTACAATGAGCAGTTCTTC	CASSSGLFSSYNEQFF
TRBJ2-7	-	TRBV6-5	-	TGTGCCAGCAGTTACTCCCTCAACGGCGTCTACGAGCAGTACTTC	CASSYSLNGVYEQYF
TRBJ1-1	-	TRBV7-8	-	TGTGCCAGCAGCTTAGGTTATGCCAGGGGAGCTTTCTTT	CASSLGYARGAFF
TRBJ2-5	TRBD1	TRBV10-3	-	TGTGCCATCAGTGCCCAGGACAGGGGAGGAGAGACCCAGTACTTC	CAISAQDRGGETQYF
TRBJ1-1	-	TRBV18	-	TGTGCCAGCTCATCGACAGGAGGAGGTGAAGCTTTCTTT	CASSSTGGGEAFF
TRBJ1-2	-	TRBV19	-	TGTGCCAGTAGGTTACTAGGACCCTATGGCTACACCTTC	CASRLLGPYGYTF
TRBJ2-1	-	TRBV5-1	-	TGCGCCAGCAGCGCCTCGGAGGGGGGCAGGTACAATGAGCAGTTCTTC	CASSASEGGRYNEQFF
TRBJ2-7	-	TRBV7-2	-	TGTGCCAGCAGTACCGGGACGTTACCCTACGAGCAGTACTTC	CASSTGTLPYEQYF
TRBJ1-2	-	TRBV9	few	TGTGCCAGCAGCGTACAGACAGCCTCCTATGGCTACACCTTC	CASSVQTASYGYTF
TRBJ2-7	-	TRBV30	-	TGTGCCTGGAGTGGGGCCTTTCTCTACGAGCAGTACTTC	CAWSGAFLYEQYF
TRBJ1-3	-	TRBV11-3	-	TGTGCCAGCAGCGTTAGTCAACCGGAGAACACCATATATTTT	CASSVSQPENTIYF
TRBJ1-5	-	TRBV7-8	-	TGTGCCAGCAGCTTAGATCGGGGTGGGGGCAATCAGCCCCAGCATTTT	CASSLDRGGGNQPQHF
TRBJ2-5	-	TRBV28	-	TGTGCCAGCATGCGGGGACCCCAAGAGACCCAGTACTTC	CASMRGPQETQYF
TRBJ2-5	-	TRBV30	-	TGTGCCTGGAGTGTACTTGGGGAGACCCAGTACTTC	CAWSVLGETQYF
TRBJ2-5	-	TRBV5-4	-	TGTGCCAGCAGCTTGGTGCCTAGTGAGACCCAGTACTTC	CASSLVPSETQYF